These 31 T cell receptor beta chains share one sample of origin, sequenced in a study of OX40 agonist ivuxolimab in advanced cancers. The table came from immunoSEQ multiplex PCR; TCRdb's copy has only in-frame clones and leaves some out. The sample comprises some 75,000 clones, 70% to 90% of which are singletons, and just over 2.5% rests with the top ten. The material was CD4+ or CD8+ T cells sorted from blood, obtained in a trial of the OX40 agonist ivuxolimab. The origin of the receptors is an adult with an advanced solid tumor such as melanoma, head and neck, liver or kidney cancer.

The V gene is TRBV7-6, the J gene TRBJ1-2, with 7 positions matching TRBD1. From germline, CDR1 is SGHVS and CDR2 FNYEAQ. With 5 bases clipped from V and 3 bases from J, the junction kept 6 bases outside the gene matches. There are 14 residues in the CDR3. In nucleotides, the CDR3 is TGTGCCAGCAGCCCCCCCGGACAGGACTATGGCTACACCTTC. It codes for CASSPPGQDYGYTF.

The CDR3 DNA reads TGTGCCAGTAGTTTTCAGACAGGGATGAGCGCTGAAGCTTTCTTT. Protein sequence: CASSFQTGMSAEAFF. The J gene is TRBJ1-1, the V gene TRBV19; TRBD1 aligns across 7 bases. Germline V gene lookup returns CDR1 LNHDA and CDR2 SQIVND (reference sequence). With V trimmed by 5 bases and J by 6 bases, 12 bases remained unmatched. The CDR3 covers 15 residues.

This clone came up a few times. This chain uses TRBV6-1 with TRBJ2-2; weak D call: TRBD1 (5 bases). Trimming took off 7 bases at V and 3 bases at J, with 15 bases between the two ends. The CDR3 extends over 15 amino acids. Germline CDR1 is MNHNS and CDR2 is SASEGT. The CDR3 coding sequence is TGTGCCAGCAACGGGCAGGGTGCCTACACCGGGGAGCTGTTTTTT. Translated: CASNGQGAYTGELFF.

The V gene is TRBV19, the J gene TRBJ2-3, with D perhaps matching TRBD2 (5 bases). CDR1 is LNHDA, CDR2 SQIVND, per germline (reference sequence). The CDR3 loop spans 15 amino acids. V lost 3 bases to trimming and J lost 0 bases, with 10 bases between them. This chain's CDR3 is CASSIGLSSTDTQYF. CDR3 coding DNA: TGTGCCAGTAGTATCGGACTTTCTAGCACAGATACGCAGTATTTT.

This clone was observed a single time. The V call is TRBV12-5, the J call TRBJ2-2; D might be TRBD1 (6 bases). Germline loops: CDR1 LGHNT, CDR2 FRNRAP. The length of the CDR3 is 16 residues. The germline V and J ends were trimmed by 5 bases and 2 bases, with 15 bases remaining between them. CDR3 loop: CASGPVGTPNTGELFF. The CDR3 DNA follows: TGTGCTAGTGGTCCCGTGGGGACACCTAACACCGGGGAGCTGTTTTTT.

The chain employs TRBV7-6 and TRBJ1-2, with 8 nucleotides matching TRBD1. The CDR3 totals 14 residues. Germline CDR1 SGHVS, CDR2 FNYEAQ. Trimming took 5 bases from V and 6 from J; bases not matched to a gene: 8. The CDR3 loop reads CASSAQQGEDGYTF. CDR3 nucleotide sequence: TGTGCCAGCAGCGCACAACAGGGGGAAGATGGCTACACCTTC.

The chain recombines TRBV6-6 with TRBJ2-7; TRBD2 is a possible D gene (6 bases). Germline loops: CDR1 MNHNY, CDR2 SVGAGI (reference sequence). The germline V and J ends were trimmed by 5 bases and 0 bases, with 17 bases remaining between them. CDR3 length: 16 amino acids. Here the CDR3 reads CASSPDAPSVSYEQYV. The DNA of the CDR3 is TGTGCCAGCAGTCCCGACGCGCCTAGCGTCTCCTACGAGCAGTACGTC.

The V call is TRBV10-2, the J call TRBJ2-4; 7 bases are a match to TRBD1. Germline V gives CDR1 WSHSY, CDR2 SAAADI. The junction had 5 bases not matched to a gene; V was cut back by 3 bases and J by 0 bases. This CDR3 spans 16 amino acids. For the CDR3, the DNA is TGCGCCAGCAGTGACTCGACAGGGCTAGCCAAAAACATTCAGTACTTC. Translated: CASSDSTGLAKNIQYF.

The V and J genes are TRBV10-3 and TRBJ1-1; D is unclear. The CDR3 consists of 14 residues. CDR1 ENHRY and CDR2 SYGVKD come from the germline V gene. The CDR3 DNA sequence: TGTACCACCGAGGACGGAAAAGTGAACACTGAAGCTTTCTTT. Amino acids: CTTEDGKVNTEAFF.

The chain combines TRBV7-9 with TRBJ2-6; D possibly uses TRBD1 or TRBD2 (5 bases each). The CDR3 is 15 residues long. Trimming pared 4 bases from V and 4 bases from J, leaving 11 bases between. Germline CDR1 and CDR2: SEHNR and FQNEAQ (reference sequence). The CDR3 DNA is TGTGCCAGCAGCTCCATCGGGGCGGGGGCCAACGTCCTGACTTTC. Protein sequence: CASSSIGAGANVLTF.

The table lists this clone with a count of one. J is TRBJ2-3 and V is TRBV5-6; no definite D call. V gave up 0 bases and J gave up 1 base, with 6 bases separating them. The V gene's germline CDR1 is SGHDT and CDR2 YYEEEE. The CDR3 is made up of 14 amino acids. The CDR3 DNA sequence: TGTGCCAGCAGCTTGGACGACCGCACAGATACGCAGTATTTT. It specifies CASSLDDRTDTQYF.

This clone was counted between two and nine times. The chain recombines TRBV30 with TRBJ1-3; D is undetermined. Germline V lookup: CDR1 GTSNPN, CDR2 SVGIG (reference sequence). V was shortened by 3 bases and J by 4 bases, with 7 bases between the two germline ends. CDR3 size: 12 residues. CDR3 sequence: CAWSGSGNTIYF. CDR3 bases: TGTGCCTGGAGCGGGTCAGGAAACACCATATATTTT.

The chain carries TRBV7-2 and TRBJ1-1; D not resolved. CDR3 length: 13 amino acids. Germline values: CDR1 SGHTA, CDR2 FQGNSA. V was clipped by 0 bases and J by 6 bases, with 8 bases between them. The DNA for the CDR3 is TGTGCCAGCAGCTTAGCGGGGATTTCTGAAGCTTTCTTT. Amino acids: CASSLAGISEAFF. The complete variable domain, with remaining parts taken from reference TRBV7-2 and TRBJ1-1, reads GAGVSQSPSNKVTEKGKDVELRCDPISGHTALYWYRQSLGQGLEFLIYFQGNSAPDKSGLPSDRFSAERTGGSVSTLTIQRTQQEDSAVYLCASSLAGISEAFFGQGTRLTVV.

J is TRBJ2-3 and V is TRBV5-4; 7 bases match TRBD2. J lost 0 bases, V lost 10 bases, and 14 bases had no gene match. Germline CDR1 and CDR2: SGHNT and YYREEE (reference sequence). This CDR3 is 16 amino acids long. For the CDR3, the DNA is TGTGCCGGCGGTGCGGCTAGCGGTTTTAGCACAGATACGCAGTATTTT. Its translation: CAGGAASGFSTDTQYF.

V is TRBV7-2 and J is TRBJ2-7; 9 bases align to TRBD1. Losses at the gene ends were 5 bases for V and 2 bases for J; bases not matched to a gene: 7. The germline V gene encodes CDR1 SGHTA and CDR2 FQGNSA. There are 15 residues in the CDR3. The DNA of the CDR3 is TGTGCCAGCAGCCCCGGACAGGGGCGGGCCTACGAGCAGTACGTC. It is translated as CASSPGQGRAYEQYV.

The gene calls are TRBV5-1 and TRBJ1-4; D is unresolved. The CDR3 spans 15 residues. Trimming removed 0 bases from V and 3 bases from J, with 9 bases in between. Germline V gene sequence: CDR1 SGHRS, CDR2 YFSETQ. This CDR3 is CASSLERHSNEKLFF. CDR3 DNA sequence: TGCGCCAGCAGCTTGGAGCGGCACTCTAATGAAAAACTGTTTTTT.

V usage is TRBV9 and J usage is TRBJ1-5; TRBD1 agrees at 7 bases. This CDR3 contains 16 residues. V lost 0 bases and J lost 1; bases outside the gene matches: 4. Per the germline V gene, CDR1 is SGDLS and CDR2 is YYNGEE. The CDR3 DNA sequence: TGTGCCAGCAGCGTAGGCGAGGGGGCAAGCAATCAGCCCCAGCATTTT. Translating it yields CASSVGEGASNQPQHF.

The gene calls are TRBV2 and TRBJ1-5; maybe TRBD1 (5 bases). Trimming pared 6 bases from V and 4 bases from J, leaving 10 bases between. CDR3 size: 13 residues. The germline gives CDR1 SNHLY, CDR2 FYNNEI. In DNA, the CDR3 is TGTGCCAGCAGCGGGGACTTTAATCAGCCCCAGCATTTT. Its protein product is CASSGDFNQPQHF.

A single count supports this clone. This chain uses TRBV4-3 with TRBJ2-1; tentatively, D is TRBD2 (6 bases). Germline assignment: CDR1 LGHNA and CDR2 YSLEER. V was clipped by 0 bases and J by 6 bases, with 12 bases between them. CDR3 size: 15 residues. The CDR3 nucleotides are TGCGCCAGCAGCCAAGAGGGGCAGGGAGGCAATGAGCAGTTCTTC. Translated, it gives CASSQEGQGGNEQFF.

The chain joins TRBV5-1 to TRBJ1-1; no definite D call. V lost 1 base and J lost 4, with 11 bases in between. The CDR3 spans 14 residues. The germline V gene encodes CDR1 SGHRS and CDR2 YFSETQ. This chain's CDR3 is CASSLYSGGTEAFF. The DNA for the CDR3 is TGCGCCAGCAGCTTGTATTCAGGCGGCACTGAAGCTTTCTTT.

The chain carries TRBV7-8 and TRBJ2-7; D is uncertain. Trimming shortened V by 1 base and J by 2 bases, and 6 bases separated the two germline ends. CDR3 length: 13 residues. The V gene's germline CDR1 is SGHVS and CDR2 FQNEAQ. In DNA, the CDR3 is TGTGCCAGCAGCTTAGACAGCACCTACGAGCAGTACTTC. This gives the protein CASSLDSTYEQYF.

This clone was counted a few times. The gene calls are TRBV28 and TRBJ1-6; D possibly corresponds to TRBD1 (6 bases). The CDR3 consists of 14 residues. Trimming left V 10 bases short and J 1 base short, with 11 bases between. The germline V gene encodes CDR1 MDHEN and CDR2 SYDVKM. The CDR3 sequence: CAITRGSYNSPLHF. DNA of the CDR3: TGTGCCATCACAAGGGGGTCCTATAATTCACCCCTCCACTTT. The whole variable domain, filled in from reference TRBV28 and TRBJ1-6, reads DVKVTQSSRYLVKRTGEKVFLECVQDMDHENMFWYRQDPGLGLRLIYFSYDVKMKEKGDIPEGYSVSREKKERFSLILESASTNQTSMYLCAITRGSYNSPLHFGNGTRLTVT.

V gene TRBV6-5 combines with J gene TRBJ2-7; possible D gene TRBD1, 5 bases. Between the trimmed V and J ends, which lost 6 bases and 5 bases, there was a span of 11 bases. The CDR3 has 12 amino acids. Germline CDR1 reads MNHEY; CDR2 reads SVGAGI. This CDR3 is CASRYEGDEQYF. The CDR3 bases are TGTGCCAGCAGGTACGAAGGGGACGAGCAGTACTTC.

This chain connects TRBV19 to TRBJ1-4, with 7 bases that match TRBD1. The CDR3 sequence is 15 residues long. CDR1 is LNHDA, CDR2 SQIVND, per germline (reference sequence). V was clipped by 6 bases and J by 7 bases; unmatched bases: 11. CDR3 nucleotide sequence: TGTGCCAGTAGCACGGGTGGGACAGTTGGTGAAAAACTGTTTTTT. Protein sequence: CASSTGGTVGEKLFF.

Only one count was recorded for this clone. The chain uses TRBV6-6 and TRBJ1-3, with D perhaps TRBD1 (5 bases). This CDR3 is built from 14 residues. Germline V CDR1 and CDR2: MNHNY, SVGAGI (reference sequence). Trimming removed 6 bases from V and 6 bases from J, with 15 bases in between. The CDR3 here is CASSSLPGPNTIYF. Written as DNA, the CDR3 is TGTGCCAGCAGCTCATTGCCAGGGCCAAACACCATATATTTT.

This chain joins TRBV27 and TRBJ2-1, with 8 bases lining up with TRBD1. The germline V gene has CDR1 MNHEY and CDR2 SMNVEV (reference sequence). The CDR3 extends over 14 amino acids. Trimming removed 5 bases from V and 10 bases from J; junction bases left unmatched: 10. CDR3 protein: CASSTRTGPGEQFF. CDR3 bases: TGTGCCAGCAGTACCCGGACAGGGCCAGGGGAGCAGTTCTTC.

V and J are TRBV19 and TRBJ1-2; 9 bases map to TRBD1. The CDR3 is 15 residues long. Germline V gene data show CDR1 as LNHDA and CDR2 as SQIVND (reference sequence). The J segment lost 4 bases and the V segment lost 7 bases, leaving 10 bases of the junction unmatched. CDR3 region: CASIPNRGRGYGYTF. In DNA, the CDR3 is TGTGCCAGTATTCCCAACAGGGGGCGCGGCTATGGCTACACCTTC.

The chain uses TRBV2 and TRBJ2-7, with 10 bases that match TRBD1. The V gene end was trimmed by 4 bases and the J gene end by 1 base; junction bases not matched to a gene: 4. The CDR3 consists of 15 residues. CDR1 and CDR2 (germline): SNHLY, FYNNEI. CDR3 sequence (DNA): TGTGCCAGCAGTGGGGGACAGGGGAGGTCCTACGAGCAGTACGTC. This sequence encodes CASSGGQGRSYEQYV.

The chain is built from TRBV18 and TRBJ2-1; TRBD2 matches 7 bases. The V segment lost 6 bases and the J segment 0 bases; nucleotides outside the gene matches: 11. Germline-derived CDR1 and CDR2 are KGHSH and LQKENI. This CDR3 region has 17 residues. The CDR3 spells CASSQLSGAFSYNEQFF. Written as DNA, the CDR3 is TGTGCCAGCTCGCAGTTGAGCGGGGCCTTCTCCTACAATGAGCAGTTCTTC.

This chain joins TRBV7-9 and TRBJ1-2, with a weak D call TRBD1 (5 bases). This CDR3 has 13 residues. Looked up from germline, CDR1 is SEHNR and CDR2 is FQNEAQ (reference sequence). The V and J ends lost 1 base and 6 bases respectively, with 9 bases between them. The CDR3 region has the DNA TGTGCCAGCAGCTTAGAGGGGCGGGATGGCTACACCTTC. Its protein product is CASSLEGRDGYTF.

V usage is TRBV19 and J usage is TRBJ2-3, with 8 bases matching TRBD2. The CDR3 extends over 15 amino acids. The germline CDR1 and CDR2 sequences are LNHDA and SQIVND (reference sequence). J gave up 1 base and V 7 bases, and 7 bases lay outside the gene matches. This CDR3 reads CASNKRGWGTDTQYF. In nucleotides, the CDR3 is TGTGCCAGTAATAAGCGGGGGTGGGGCACAGATACGCAGTATTTT.